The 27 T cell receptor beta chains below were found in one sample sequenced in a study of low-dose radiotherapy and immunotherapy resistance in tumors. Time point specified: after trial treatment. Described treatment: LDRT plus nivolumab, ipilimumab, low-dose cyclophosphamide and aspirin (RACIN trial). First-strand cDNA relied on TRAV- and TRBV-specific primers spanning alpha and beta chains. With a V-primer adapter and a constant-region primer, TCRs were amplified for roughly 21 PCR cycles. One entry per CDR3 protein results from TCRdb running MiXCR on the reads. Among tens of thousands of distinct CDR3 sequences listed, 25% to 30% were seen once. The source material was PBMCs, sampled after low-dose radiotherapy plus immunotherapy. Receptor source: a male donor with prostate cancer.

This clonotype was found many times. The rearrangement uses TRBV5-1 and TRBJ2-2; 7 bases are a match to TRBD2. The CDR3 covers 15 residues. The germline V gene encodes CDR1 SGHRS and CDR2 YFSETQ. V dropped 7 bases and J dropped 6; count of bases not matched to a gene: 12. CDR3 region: CASCQAGSGAGELFF. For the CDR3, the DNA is TGCGCCAGCTGCCAAGCGGGGAGCGGGGCCGGGGAGCTGTTTTTT.

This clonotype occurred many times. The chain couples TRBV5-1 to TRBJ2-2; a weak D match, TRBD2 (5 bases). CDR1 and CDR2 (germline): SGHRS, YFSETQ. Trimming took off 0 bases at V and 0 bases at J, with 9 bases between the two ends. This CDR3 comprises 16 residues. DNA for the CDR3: TGCGCCAGCAGCTTGGATCCGGGGACGAACACCGGGGAGCTGTTTTTT. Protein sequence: CASSLDPGTNTGELFF. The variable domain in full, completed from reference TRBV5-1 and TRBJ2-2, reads KAGVTQTPRYLIKTRGQQVTLSCSPISGHRSVSWYQQTPGQGLQFLFEYFSETQRNKGNFPGRFSGRQFSNSRSEMNVSTLELGDSALYLCASSLDPGTNTGELFFGEGSRLTVL.

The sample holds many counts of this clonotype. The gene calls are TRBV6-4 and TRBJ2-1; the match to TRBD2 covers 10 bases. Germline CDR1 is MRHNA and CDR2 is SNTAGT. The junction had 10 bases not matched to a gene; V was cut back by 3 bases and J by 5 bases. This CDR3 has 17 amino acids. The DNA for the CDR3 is TGTGCCAGCAGTGAAGATAAACTAGCGGGGATCCACAATGAGCAGTTCTTC. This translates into CASSEDKLAGIHNEQFF.

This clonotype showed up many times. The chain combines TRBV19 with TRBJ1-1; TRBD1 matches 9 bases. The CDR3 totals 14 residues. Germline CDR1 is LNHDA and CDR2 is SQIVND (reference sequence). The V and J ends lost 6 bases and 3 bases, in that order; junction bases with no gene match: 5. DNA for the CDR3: TGTGCCAGTAGGACAGGGGGATCGGACACTGAAGCTTTCTTT. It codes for CASRTGGSDTEAFF. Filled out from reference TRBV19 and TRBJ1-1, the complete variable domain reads DGGITQSPKYLFRKEGQNVTLSCEQNLNHDAMYWYRQDPGQGLRLIYYSQIVNDFQKGDIAEGYSVSREKKESFPLTVTSAQKNPTAFYLCASRTGGSDTEAFFGQGTRLTVV.

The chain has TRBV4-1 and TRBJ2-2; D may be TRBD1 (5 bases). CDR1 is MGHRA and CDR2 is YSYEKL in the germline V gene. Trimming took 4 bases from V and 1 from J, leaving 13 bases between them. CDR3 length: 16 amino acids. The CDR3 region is CASSRATTGNTGELFF. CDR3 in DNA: TGCGCCAGCAGCCGCGCCACCACAGGGAACACCGGGGAGCTGTTTTTT.

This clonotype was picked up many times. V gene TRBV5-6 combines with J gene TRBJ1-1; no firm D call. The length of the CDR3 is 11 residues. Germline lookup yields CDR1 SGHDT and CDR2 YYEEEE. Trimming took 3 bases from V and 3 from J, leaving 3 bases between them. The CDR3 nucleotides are TGTGCCAGCAGCTCGTACACTGAAGCTTTCTTT. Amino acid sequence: CASSSYTEAFF.

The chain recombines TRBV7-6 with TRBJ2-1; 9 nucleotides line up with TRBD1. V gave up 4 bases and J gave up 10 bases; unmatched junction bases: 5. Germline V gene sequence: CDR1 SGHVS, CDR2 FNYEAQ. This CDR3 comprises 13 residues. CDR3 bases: TGTGCCAGCAGCTCGGGACAGGGCTACGAGCAGTTCTTC. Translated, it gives CASSSGQGYEQFF.

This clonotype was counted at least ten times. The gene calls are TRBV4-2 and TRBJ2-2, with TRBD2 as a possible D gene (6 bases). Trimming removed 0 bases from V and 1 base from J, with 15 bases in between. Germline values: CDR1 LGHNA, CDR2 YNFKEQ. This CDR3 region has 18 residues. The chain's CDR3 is CASSQEGIAVLNTGELFF. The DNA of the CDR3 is TGTGCCAGCAGCCAAGAAGGGATAGCGGTGCTGAACACCGGGGAGCTGTTTTTT.

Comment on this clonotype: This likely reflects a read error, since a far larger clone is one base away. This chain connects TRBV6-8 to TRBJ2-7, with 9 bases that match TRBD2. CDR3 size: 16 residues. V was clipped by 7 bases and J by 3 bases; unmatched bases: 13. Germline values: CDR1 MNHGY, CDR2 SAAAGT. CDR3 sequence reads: CASKLRLADDYYEQYF. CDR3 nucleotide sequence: TGTGCCAGCAAACTTAGACTAGCGGATGACTACTACGAGCAGTACTTC.

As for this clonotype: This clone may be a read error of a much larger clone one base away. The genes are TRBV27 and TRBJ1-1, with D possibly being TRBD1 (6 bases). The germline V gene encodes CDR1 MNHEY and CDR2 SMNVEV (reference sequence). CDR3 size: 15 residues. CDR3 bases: TGTGCCAGCAGTTCCATCGGGGGGGCGAACGCTGAAGCTTTCTTT. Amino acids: CASSSIGGANAEAFF.

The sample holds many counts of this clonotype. As DNA, the CDR3 is TGTGCCAGCAGCTTCTCGAATGAGCAGTTCTTC. The encoded protein is CASSFSNEQFF. The V call is TRBV11-2, the J call TRBJ2-1; no definite D call. Germline CDR1 SGHAT, CDR2 FQNNGV. This CDR3 has 11 amino acids. V lost 3 bases to trimming and J lost 7 bases, with 4 bases between them. Drawing the rest from reference TRBV11-2 and TRBJ2-1, the complete variable domain is EAGVAQSPRYKIIEKRQSVAFWCNPISGHATLYWYQQILGQGPKLLIQFQNNGVVDDSQLPKDRFSAERLKGVDSTLKIQPAKLEDSAVYLCASSFSNEQFFGPGTRLTVL.

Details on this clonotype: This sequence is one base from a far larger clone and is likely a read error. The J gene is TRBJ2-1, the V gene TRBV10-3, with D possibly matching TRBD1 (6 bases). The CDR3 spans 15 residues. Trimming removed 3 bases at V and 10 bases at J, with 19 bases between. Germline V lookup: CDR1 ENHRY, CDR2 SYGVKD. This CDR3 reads CAISELTGASGEQFF. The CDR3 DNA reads TGTGCCATCAGTGAACTGACAGGTGCCTCCGGGGAGCAGTTCTTC.

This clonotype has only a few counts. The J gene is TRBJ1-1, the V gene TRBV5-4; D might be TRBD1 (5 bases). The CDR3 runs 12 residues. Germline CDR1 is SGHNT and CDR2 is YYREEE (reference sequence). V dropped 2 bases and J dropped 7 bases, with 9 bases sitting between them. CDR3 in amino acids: CASSFRGGEAFF. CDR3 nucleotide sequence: TGTGCCAGCAGCTTCCGGGGCGGTGAAGCTTTCTTT. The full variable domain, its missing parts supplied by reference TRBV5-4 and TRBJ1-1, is ETGVTQSPTHLIKTRGQQVTLRCSSQSGHNTVSWYQQALGQGPQFIFQYYREEENGRGNFPPRFSGLQFPNYSSELNVNALELDDSALYLCASSFRGGEAFFGQGTRLTVV.

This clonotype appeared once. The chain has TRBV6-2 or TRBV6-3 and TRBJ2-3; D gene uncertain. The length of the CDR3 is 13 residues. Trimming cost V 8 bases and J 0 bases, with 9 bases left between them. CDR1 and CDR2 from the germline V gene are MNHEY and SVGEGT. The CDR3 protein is CASQLDSTDTQYF. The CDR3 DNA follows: TGTGCCAGCCAGTTAGACAGCACAGATACGCAGTATTTT.

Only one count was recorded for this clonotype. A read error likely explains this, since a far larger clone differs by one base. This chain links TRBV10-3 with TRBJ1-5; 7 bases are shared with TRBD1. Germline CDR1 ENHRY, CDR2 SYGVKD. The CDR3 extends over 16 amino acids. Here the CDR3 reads CASSGTKDRCRQPQHF. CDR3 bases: TGTGCCAGCAGTGGCACAAAGGACAGGTGCCGGCAGCCCCAGCATTTT.

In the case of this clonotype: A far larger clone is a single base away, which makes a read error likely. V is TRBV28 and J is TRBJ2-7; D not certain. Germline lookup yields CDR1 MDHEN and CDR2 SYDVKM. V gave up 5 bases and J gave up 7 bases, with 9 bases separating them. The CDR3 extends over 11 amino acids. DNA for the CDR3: TGTGCCAGCAGTCCACGTTTGGAGCAGTACTTC. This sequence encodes CASSPRLEQYF.

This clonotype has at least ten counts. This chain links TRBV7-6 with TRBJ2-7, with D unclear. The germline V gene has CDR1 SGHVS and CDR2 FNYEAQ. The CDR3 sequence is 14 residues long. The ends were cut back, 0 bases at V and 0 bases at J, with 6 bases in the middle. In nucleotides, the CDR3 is TGTGCCAGCAGCTTAGCGCCGAGCTCCTACGAGCAGTACTTC. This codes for CASSLAPSSYEQYF.

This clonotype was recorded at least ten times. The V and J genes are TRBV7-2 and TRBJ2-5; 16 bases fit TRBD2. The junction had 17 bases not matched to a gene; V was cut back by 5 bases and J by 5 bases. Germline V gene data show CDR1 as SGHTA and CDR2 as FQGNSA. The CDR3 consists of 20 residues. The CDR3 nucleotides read TGTGCCAGCAGCCCCACCCCCGGGACTAGCGGGGGGGCCGCAGGGGAGACCCAGTACTTC. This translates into CASSPTPGTSGGAAGETQYF.

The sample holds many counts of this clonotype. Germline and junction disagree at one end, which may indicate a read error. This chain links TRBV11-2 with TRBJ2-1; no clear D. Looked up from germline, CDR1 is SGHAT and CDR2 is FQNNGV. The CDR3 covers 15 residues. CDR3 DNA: TGCGCCAGCAGCTTGGAAGGCCAGGTGTACAATGAGCAGTTCTTC. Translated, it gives CASSLEGQVYNEQFF.

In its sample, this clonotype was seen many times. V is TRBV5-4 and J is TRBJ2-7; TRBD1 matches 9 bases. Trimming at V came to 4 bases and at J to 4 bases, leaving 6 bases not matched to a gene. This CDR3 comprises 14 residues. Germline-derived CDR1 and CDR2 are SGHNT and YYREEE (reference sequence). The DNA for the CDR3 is TGTGCCAGCAGCCGCGTCGGGACAGGGTACGAGCAGTACTTC. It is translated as CASSRVGTGYEQYF.

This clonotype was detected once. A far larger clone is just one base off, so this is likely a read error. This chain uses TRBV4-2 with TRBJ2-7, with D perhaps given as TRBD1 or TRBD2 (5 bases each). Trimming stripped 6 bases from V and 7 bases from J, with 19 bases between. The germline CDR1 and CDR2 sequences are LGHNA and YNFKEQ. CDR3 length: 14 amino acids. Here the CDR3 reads CASRPGAGMREQYF. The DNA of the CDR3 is TGTGCCAGCAGGCCCGGGGCAGGGATGAGGGAGCAGTACTTC.

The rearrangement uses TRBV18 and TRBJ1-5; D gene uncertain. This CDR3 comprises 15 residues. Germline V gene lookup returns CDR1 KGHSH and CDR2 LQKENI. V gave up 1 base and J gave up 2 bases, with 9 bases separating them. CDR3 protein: CASSPQGVGNQPQHF. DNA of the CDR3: TGTGCCAGCTCACCACAGGGAGTGGGCAATCAGCCCCAGCATTTT.

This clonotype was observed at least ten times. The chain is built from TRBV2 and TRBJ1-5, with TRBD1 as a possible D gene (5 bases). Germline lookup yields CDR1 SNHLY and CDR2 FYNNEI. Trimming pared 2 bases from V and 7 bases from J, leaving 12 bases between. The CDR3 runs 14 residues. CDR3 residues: CASSEQGGGQPQHF. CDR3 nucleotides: TGTGCCAGCAGTGAACAGGGAGGTGGCCAGCCCCAGCATTTT.

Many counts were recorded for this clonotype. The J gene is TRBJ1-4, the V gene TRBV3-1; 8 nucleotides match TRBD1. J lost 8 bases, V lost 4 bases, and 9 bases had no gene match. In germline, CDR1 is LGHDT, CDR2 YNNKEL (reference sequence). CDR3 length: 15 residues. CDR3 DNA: TGTGCCAGCAGCCGCGGCCTGGACAGGGACGAAAAACTGTTTTTT. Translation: CASSRGLDRDEKLFF.

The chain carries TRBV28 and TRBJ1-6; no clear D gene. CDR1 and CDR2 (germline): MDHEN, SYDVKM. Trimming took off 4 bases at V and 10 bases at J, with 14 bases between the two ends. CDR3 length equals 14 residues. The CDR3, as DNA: TGTGCCAGCAGTTACAGCCCAATGGGGTCACCCCTCCACTTT. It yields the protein CASSYSPMGSPLHF.

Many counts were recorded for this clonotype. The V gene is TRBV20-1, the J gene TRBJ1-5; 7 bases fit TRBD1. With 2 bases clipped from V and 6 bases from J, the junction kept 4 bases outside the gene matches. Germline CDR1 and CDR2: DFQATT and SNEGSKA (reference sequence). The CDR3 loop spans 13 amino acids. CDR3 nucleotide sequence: TGCAGTGCTAGACAGGGGGGAGTTCAGCCCCAGCATTTT. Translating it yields CSARQGGVQPQHF.

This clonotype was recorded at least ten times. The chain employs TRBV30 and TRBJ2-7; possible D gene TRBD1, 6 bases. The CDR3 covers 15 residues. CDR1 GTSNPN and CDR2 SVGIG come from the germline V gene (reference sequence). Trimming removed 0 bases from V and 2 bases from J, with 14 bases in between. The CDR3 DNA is TGTGCCTGGAGTGTTGGGGGCGTGCGGGCCTACGAGCAGTACTTC. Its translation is CAWSVGGVRAYEQYF.